Listed below are T cell receptor beta chains from one sample, sequenced in a study of vaccination and CD4 T cells after COVID-19. These receptors are not linked to any known antigen. TCRdb fed the PCR reads into MiXCR, producing one record per CDR3 protein. The sample lists approximately 2,000 distinct CDR3 sequences, less than 20% occurring once. Material for sequencing was CD4+ T cells from blood, cultured in vitro. Every receptor here comes from a human donor in good health. Both conserved end residues are part of each CDR3. D genes are given only for firm matches. Expanded clones get a size class; other rows say once, few or many, or leave the size out.

j_call d_call clone_size v_call cdr3_aa cdr3_nt
TRBJ2-7 NA few TRBV5-1 CASSLVTDSYEQYF TGCGCCAGCAGCTTGGTGACGGACTCCTACGAGCAGTACTTC
TRBJ1-6 NA NA TRBV7-2 CASSLDFSPLHF TGTGCCAGCAGCTTAGACTTTTCACCCCTCCACTTT
TRBJ1-1 NA few TRBV30 CAWGISAGSLGLF TGTGCCTGGGGGATAAGCGCGGGCTCCCTGGGTCTCTTT
TRBJ2-3 TRBD2 NA TRBV7-6 CASRGTSGRTDTQYF TGTGCCAGCAGGGGGACTAGCGGCCGCACAGATACGCAGTATTTT
TRBJ2-7 TRBD1 NA TRBV5-1 CASSIDGTGDYEQYF TGCGCCAGCAGCATTGACGGCACAGGGGACTACGAGCAGTACTTC
TRBJ2-7 NA NA TRBV4-1 CASSQDLLAYEQYF TGCGCCAGCAGCCAAGATTTGCTAGCCTACGAGCAGTACTTC
TRBJ2-3 NA NA TRBV30 CAWSETEYYEQYFGPGTDTQYF NA
TRBJ1-4 NA NA TRBV6-1 CASSTMTVVNEKLFF TGTGCCAGCAGTACCATGACGGTCGTTAATGAAAAACTGTTTTTT
TRBJ1-2 NA NA TRBV5-1 CASSLTESGTSYGYTF TGCGCCAGCAGCTTGACCGAATCCGGGACCTCTTATGGCTACACCTTC
TRBJ1-2 NA NA TRBV7-2 CASSLPGNYGYTF TGTGCCAGCAGCTTACCGGGGAACTATGGCTACACCTTC
TRBJ2-7 NA NA TRBV6-2/TRBV6-3 CASRMRGAAYEQYF TGTGCCAGCAGGATGAGGGGGGCAGCCTACGAGCAGTACTTC
TRBJ1-4 NA NA TRBV30 CAWSRSAEKLFF TGTGCCTGGAGCCGGTCGGCAGAAAAACTGTTTTTT
TRBJ1-1 NA NA TRBV4-1 CASSQDPRPGYTEAFF TGCGCCAGCAGCCAAGATCCAAGACCTGGGTACACTGAAGCTTTCTTT
TRBJ2-1 TRBD2 NA TRBV4-1 CASSLGLAGESSYNEQFF TGCGCCAGCAGCTTGGGACTAGCGGGGGAGAGCTCCTACAATGAGCAGTTCTTC
TRBJ2-2 NA few TRBV6-5 CASSYSFTTGELFF TGTGCCAGCAGTTACTCTTTCACGACCGGGGAGCTGTTTTTT
TRBJ1-6 NA NA TRBV4-3 CASSQEVESPLHF TGCGCCAGCAGCCAAGAGGTGGAATCACCCCTCCACTTT